The 7 T cell receptor beta chains given below trace back to one sample, sequenced in a study of radiotherapy plus CTLA-4 blockade in lung cancer (dated by TCRdb to the late 2010s). Libraries were built with the immunoSEQ multiplex PCR assay. Sourced from immuneACCESS, this table was stored by TCRdb with only in-frame sequences that have V and J called. A share of the clones is absent; for the studies checked, an unresolved V gene accounts for under half, and the remainder has no known explanation. This sample comprises fewer than 50,000 clones, roughly 63% of them detected only once. The ten biggest clones cover around 20% of the sample. The sequences come from peripheral blood, collected from a patient treated with radiotherapy plus ipilimumab. The receptors shown here come from a human donor with non-small cell lung cancer who had a partial response to radiotherapy plus ipilimumab.

The rearrangement joins TRBV6-5 to TRBJ1-1, with TRBD1 matching 7 bases. Germline-derived CDR1 and CDR2 are MNHEY and SVGAGI. The CDR3 extends over 14 amino acids. V shed 8 bases and J 10 bases; nucleotides not matched to a gene: 16. CDR3 protein: CASLRHRSGGAAFF. For the CDR3, the DNA is TGTGCCAGCCTTCGGCACCGTTCAGGGGGTGCAGCTTTCTTT.

With regard to this clone: At one of its ends the junction is not consistent with the germline gene, which may arise from a read error. The V gene is TRBV7-2, the J gene TRBJ2-3; 8 bases agree with TRBD2. Germline-derived CDR1 and CDR2 are SGHTA and FQGNSA. The CDR3 is 13 amino acids. The CDR3 here is CASSLDWSGGWGF. In DNA form, the CDR3 reads TGTGCCAGCAGCTTAGACTGGTCGGGAGGGTGGGGTTTT.

This clone has a handful of counts. The V and J genes are TRBV29-1 and TRBJ2-1, with 9 bases aligning to TRBD2. V lost 7 bases and J lost 6; bases outside the gene matches: 10. The germline V gene encodes CDR1 SQVTM and CDR2 ANQGSEA. The CDR3 spans 14 residues. CDR3: CSAGVAGASNEQFF. The CDR3 DNA is TGCAGCGCTGGGGTAGCGGGGGCTTCCAATGAGCAGTTCTTC.

This clone turned up a few times. This chain joins TRBV4-1 and TRBJ2-3, with 13 bases matching TRBD2. The CDR3 has 16 amino acids. V lost 4 bases and J lost 5; bases outside the gene matches: 6. Germline CDR1 MGHRA, CDR2 YSYEKL. The CDR3 DNA reads TGCGCCAGCAGCCGTACTAGCGGGGGGGCGGGAGATACGCAGTATTTT. As protein: CASSRTSGGAGDTQYF.

This clone was recorded a few times. The rearrangement links TRBV10-1 to TRBJ2-6; no reliable D call. Germline V gene data show CDR1 as WNHNN and CDR2 as SYGVQD (reference sequence). Trimming stripped 5 bases from V and 1 base from J, with 6 bases between. The CDR3 is made up of 14 amino acids. CDR3 sequence reads: CASSPGSGANVLTF. In DNA form, the CDR3 reads TGCGCCAGCAGTCCAGGATCTGGGGCCAACGTCCTGACTTTC.

Here the CDR3 reads CASASRDTTNYGYTF. The CDR3 DNA reads TGTGCCAGCGCGTCCCGGGACACCACTAACTATGGCTACACCTTC. The chain recombines TRBV9 with TRBJ1-2, with a possible D match to TRBD1 (6 bases). V lost 7 bases to trimming and J lost 0 bases, with 16 bases between them. The CDR3 spans 15 residues. Looked up from germline, CDR1 is SGDLS and CDR2 is YYNGEE.

The chain couples TRBV11-1 to TRBJ2-3, with D unresolved. The CDR3 is made up of 15 amino acids. The V and J ends lost 3 bases and 6 bases respectively, with 16 bases between them. Per germline, CDR1 SGHAT and CDR2 FQDESV (reference sequence). CDR3 amino acids: CASSFSLFQVDTQYF. The DNA of the CDR3 is TGTGCCAGCAGCTTCAGTCTCTTCCAAGTGGATACGCAGTATTTT.